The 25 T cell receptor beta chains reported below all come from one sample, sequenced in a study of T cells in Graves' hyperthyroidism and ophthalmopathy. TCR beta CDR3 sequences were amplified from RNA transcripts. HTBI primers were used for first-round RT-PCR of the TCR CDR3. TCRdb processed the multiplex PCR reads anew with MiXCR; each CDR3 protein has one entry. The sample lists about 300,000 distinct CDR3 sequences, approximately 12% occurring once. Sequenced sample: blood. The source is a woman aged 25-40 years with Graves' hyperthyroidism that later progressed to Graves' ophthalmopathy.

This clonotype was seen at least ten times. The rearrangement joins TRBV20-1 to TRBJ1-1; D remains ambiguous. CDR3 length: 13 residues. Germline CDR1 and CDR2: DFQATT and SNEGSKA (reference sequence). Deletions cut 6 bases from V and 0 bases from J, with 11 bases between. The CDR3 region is CSASPVMNTEAFF. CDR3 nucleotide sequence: TGCAGTGCGTCCCCAGTCATGAACACTGAAGCTTTCTTT.

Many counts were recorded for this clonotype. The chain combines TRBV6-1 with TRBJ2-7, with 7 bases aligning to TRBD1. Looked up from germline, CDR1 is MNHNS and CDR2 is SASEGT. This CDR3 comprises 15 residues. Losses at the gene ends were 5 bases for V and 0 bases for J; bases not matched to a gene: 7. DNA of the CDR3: TGTGCCAGCAGTCCACGCCACAGGGGCTCCTACGAGCAGTACTTC. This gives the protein CASSPRHRGSYEQYF.

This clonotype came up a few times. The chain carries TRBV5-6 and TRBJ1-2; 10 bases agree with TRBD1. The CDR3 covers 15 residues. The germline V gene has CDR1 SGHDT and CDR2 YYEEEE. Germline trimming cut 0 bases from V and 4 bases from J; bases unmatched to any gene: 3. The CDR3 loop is CASSLGGTGVYGYTF. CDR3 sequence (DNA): TGTGCCAGCAGCTTGGGCGGGACAGGGGTCTATGGCTACACCTTC.

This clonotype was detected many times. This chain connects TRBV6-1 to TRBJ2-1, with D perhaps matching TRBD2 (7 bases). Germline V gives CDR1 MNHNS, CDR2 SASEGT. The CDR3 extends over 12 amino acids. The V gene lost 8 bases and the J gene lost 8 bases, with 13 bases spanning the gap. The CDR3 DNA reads TGTGCCAGCGGGGGCGGGAGTGATGAGCAGTTCTTC. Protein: CASGGGSDEQFF.

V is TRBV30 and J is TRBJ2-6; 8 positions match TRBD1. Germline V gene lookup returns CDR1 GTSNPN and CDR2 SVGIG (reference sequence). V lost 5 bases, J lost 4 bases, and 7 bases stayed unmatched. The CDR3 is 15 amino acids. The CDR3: CAWGRGPGGANVLTF. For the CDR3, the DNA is TGTGCCTGGGGCAGGGGGCCGGGAGGGGCCAACGTCCTGACTTTC.

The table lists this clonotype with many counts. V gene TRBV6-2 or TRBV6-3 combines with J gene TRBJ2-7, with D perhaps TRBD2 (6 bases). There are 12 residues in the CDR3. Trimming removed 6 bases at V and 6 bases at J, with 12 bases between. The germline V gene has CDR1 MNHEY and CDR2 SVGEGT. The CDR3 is CASSGTLAEQYF. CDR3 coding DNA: TGTGCCAGCAGCGGGACTCTGGCCGAGCAGTACTTC.

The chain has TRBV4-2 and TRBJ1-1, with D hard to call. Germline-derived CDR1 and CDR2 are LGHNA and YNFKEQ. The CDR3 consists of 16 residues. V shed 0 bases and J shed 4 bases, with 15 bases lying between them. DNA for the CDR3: TGTGCCAGCAGCCAAGAGGTAAGGGCTTCGGGCACTGAAGCTTTCTTT. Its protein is CASSQEVRASGTEAFF.

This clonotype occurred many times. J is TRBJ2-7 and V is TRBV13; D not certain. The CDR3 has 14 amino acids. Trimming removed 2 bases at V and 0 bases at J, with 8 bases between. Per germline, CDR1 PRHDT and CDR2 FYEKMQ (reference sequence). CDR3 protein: CASSLTQPSYEQYF. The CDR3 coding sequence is TGTGCCAGCAGCTTAACACAGCCCTCCTACGAGCAGTACTTC.

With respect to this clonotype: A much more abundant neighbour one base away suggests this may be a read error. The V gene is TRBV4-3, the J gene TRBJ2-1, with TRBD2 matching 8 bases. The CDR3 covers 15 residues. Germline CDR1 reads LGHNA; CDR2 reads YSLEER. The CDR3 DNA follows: TGCGCCAGCAGCCAAGTGGGACTAGGAGTCAATGAGCGGTTCTTC. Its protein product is CASSQVGLGVNERFF.

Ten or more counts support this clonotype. The CDR3 nucleotides are TGTGCCAGCAGGGGACTAGCGTTCATCGGGGAGCTGTTTTTT. Encoded protein: CASRGLAFIGELFF. The rearrangement uses TRBV2 and TRBJ2-2, with TRBD2 matching 10 bases. The CDR3 spans 14 residues. Trimming cost V 6 bases and J 7 bases; bases outside gene matches: 5. Germline V gives CDR1 SNHLY, CDR2 FYNNEI.

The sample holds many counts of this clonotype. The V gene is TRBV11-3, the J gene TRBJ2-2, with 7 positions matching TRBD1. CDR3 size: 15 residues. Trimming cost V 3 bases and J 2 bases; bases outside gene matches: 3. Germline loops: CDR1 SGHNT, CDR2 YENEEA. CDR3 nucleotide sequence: TGTGCCAGCAGCTTGGGACAGAGCAACACCGGGGAGCTGTTTTTT. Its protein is CASSLGQSNTGELFF.

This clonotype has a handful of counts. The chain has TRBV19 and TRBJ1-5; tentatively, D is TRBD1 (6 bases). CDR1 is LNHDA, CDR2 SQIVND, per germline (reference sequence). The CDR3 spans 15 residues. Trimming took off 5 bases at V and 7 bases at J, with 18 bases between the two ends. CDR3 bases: TGTGCCAGTAGTCGGGGGGCGGGGAGCCGCCAGCCCCAGCATTTT. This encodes CASSRGAGSRQPQHF.

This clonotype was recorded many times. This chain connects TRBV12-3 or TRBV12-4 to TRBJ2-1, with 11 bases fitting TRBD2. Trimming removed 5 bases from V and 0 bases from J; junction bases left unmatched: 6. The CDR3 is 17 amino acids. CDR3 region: CASSPFSGRGSYNEQFF. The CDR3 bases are TGTGCCAGCAGTCCATTTAGCGGGAGGGGCTCCTACAATGAGCAGTTCTTC.

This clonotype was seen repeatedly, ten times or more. The CDR3 nucleotides read TGCAGTGCTAAGGACTACACTGAAGCTTTCTTT. Amino acid sequence: CSAKDYTEAFF. The J gene is TRBJ1-1, the V gene TRBV20-1; D unclear. Germline lookup yields CDR1 DFQATT and CDR2 SNEGSKA (reference sequence). V was pared by 4 bases and J by 3 bases, with 6 bases between. This CDR3 has 11 residues.

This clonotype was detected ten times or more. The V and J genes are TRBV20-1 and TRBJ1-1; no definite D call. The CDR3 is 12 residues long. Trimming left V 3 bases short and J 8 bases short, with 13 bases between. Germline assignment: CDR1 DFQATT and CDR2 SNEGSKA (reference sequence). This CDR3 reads CSASGREEEAFF. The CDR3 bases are TGCAGTGCTAGTGGGAGGGAGGAAGAAGCTTTCTTT.

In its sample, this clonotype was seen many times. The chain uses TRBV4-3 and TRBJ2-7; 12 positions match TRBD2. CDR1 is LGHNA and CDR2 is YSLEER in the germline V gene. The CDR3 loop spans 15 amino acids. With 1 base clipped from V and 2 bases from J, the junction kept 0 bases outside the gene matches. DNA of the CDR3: TGCGCCAGCAGCCAAGGGACTAGCGGGACCTACGAGCAGTACTTC. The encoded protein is CASSQGTSGTYEQYF.

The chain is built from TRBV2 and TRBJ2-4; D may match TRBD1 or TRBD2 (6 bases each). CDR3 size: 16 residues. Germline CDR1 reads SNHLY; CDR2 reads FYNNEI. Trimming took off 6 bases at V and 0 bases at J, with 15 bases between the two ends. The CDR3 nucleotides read TGTGCCAGCAGAGGAGGGTGGGGGCAAGCCAAAAACATTCAGTACTTC. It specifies CASRGGWGQAKNIQYF.

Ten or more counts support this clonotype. The chain's CDR3 is CASSIKTGSWYEQYF. The CDR3 DNA reads TGTGCCAGCAGCATAAAAACAGGGAGTTGGTACGAGCAGTACTTC. This chain connects TRBV6-2 or TRBV6-3 to TRBJ2-7; possible D gene TRBD1, 6 bases. Germline-derived CDR1 and CDR2 are MNHEY and SVGEGT. The ends were cut back, 6 bases at V and 4 bases at J, with 19 bases in the middle. The CDR3 extends over 15 amino acids.

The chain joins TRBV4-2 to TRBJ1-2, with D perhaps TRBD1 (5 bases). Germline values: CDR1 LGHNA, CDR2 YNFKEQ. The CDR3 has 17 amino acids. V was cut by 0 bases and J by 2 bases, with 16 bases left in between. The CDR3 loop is CASSQDRLGARNYGYTF. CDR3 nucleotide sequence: TGTGCCAGCAGCCAAGACCGCCTCGGGGCACGGAACTATGGCTACACCTTC.

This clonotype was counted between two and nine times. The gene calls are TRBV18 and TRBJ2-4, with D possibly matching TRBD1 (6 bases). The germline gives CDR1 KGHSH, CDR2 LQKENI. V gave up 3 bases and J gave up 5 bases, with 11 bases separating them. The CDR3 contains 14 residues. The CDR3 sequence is CASSPETGENIQYF. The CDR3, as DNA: TGTGCCAGCTCACCCGAGACAGGTGAAAACATTCAGTACTTC.

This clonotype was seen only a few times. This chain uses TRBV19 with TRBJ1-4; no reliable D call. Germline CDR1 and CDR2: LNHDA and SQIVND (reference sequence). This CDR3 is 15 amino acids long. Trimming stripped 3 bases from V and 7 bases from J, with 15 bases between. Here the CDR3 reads CASSIPQGGGEKLFF. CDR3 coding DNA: TGTGCCAGTAGTATCCCCCAAGGTGGCGGTGAAAAACTGTTTTTT.

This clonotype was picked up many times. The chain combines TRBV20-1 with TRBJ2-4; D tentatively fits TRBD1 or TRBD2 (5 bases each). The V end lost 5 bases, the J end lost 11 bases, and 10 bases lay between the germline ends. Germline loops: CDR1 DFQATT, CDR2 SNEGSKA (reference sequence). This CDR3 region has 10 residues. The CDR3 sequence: CSAGDVLQYF. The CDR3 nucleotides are TGCAGTGCTGGGGACGTCCTTCAGTACTTC.

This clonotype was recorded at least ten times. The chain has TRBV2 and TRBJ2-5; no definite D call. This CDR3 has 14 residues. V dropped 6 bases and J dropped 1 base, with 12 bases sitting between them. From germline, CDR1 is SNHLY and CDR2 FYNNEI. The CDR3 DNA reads TGTGCCAGCAGATCAAACCTCGTCCAAGAGACCCAGTACTTC. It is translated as CASRSNLVQETQYF.

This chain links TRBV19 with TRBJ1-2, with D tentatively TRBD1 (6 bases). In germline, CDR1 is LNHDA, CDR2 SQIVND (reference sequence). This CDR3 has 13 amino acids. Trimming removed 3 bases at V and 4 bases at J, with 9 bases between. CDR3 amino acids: CASSIEGGYGYTF. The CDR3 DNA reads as TGTGCCAGTAGTATTGAGGGGGGCTATGGCTACACCTTC.

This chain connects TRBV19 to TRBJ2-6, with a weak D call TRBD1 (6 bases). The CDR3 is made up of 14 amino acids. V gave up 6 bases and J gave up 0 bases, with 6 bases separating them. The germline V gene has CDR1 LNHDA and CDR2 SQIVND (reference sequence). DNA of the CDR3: TGTGCCAGTAGGGACAGCTCTGGGGCCAACGTCCTGACTTTC. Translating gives CASRDSSGANVLTF.